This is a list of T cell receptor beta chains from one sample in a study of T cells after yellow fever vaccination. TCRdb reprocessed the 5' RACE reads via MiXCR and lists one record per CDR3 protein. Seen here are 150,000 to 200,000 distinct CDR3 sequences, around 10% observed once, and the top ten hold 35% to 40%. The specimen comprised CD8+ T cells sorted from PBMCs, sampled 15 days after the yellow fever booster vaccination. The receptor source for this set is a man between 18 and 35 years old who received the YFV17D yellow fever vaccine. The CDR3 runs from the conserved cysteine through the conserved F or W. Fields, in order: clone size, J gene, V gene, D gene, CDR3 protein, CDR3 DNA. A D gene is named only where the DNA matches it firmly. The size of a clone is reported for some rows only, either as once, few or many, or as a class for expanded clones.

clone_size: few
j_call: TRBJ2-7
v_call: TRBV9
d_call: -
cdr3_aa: CASSVEQDLEQYF
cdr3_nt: TGTGCCAGCAGCGTAGAACAGGACCTTGAGCAGTACTTC

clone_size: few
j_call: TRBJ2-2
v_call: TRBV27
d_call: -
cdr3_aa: CASSLSVGPSNTGELFF
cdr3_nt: TGTGCCAGCAGTTTATCGGTTGGGCCGTCGAACACCGGGGAGCTGTTTTTT

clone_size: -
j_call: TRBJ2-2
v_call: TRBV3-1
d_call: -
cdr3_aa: CASSQALQGELFF
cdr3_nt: TGTGCCAGCAGCCAAGCACTTCAGGGGGAGCTGTTTTTT

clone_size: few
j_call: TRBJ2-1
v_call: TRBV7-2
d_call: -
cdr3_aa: CASSFYLGYNEQFF
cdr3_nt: TGTGCCAGCAGCTTTTATTTAGGCTACAATGAGCAGTTCTTC

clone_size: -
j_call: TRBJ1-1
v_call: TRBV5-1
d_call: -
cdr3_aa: CASSGTGPEAFF
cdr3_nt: TGCGCCAGCAGCGGTACAGGGCCTGAAGCTTTCTTT

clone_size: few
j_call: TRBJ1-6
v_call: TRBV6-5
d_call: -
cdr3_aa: CASSYSEVPLDPLHF
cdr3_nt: TGTGCCAGCAGTTACTCGGAAGTGCCCCTGGATCCCCTCCACTTT

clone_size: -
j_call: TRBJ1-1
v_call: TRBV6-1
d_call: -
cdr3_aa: CASSELMNTEAFF
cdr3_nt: TGTGCCAGCAGTGAACTTATGAACACTGAAGCTTTCTTT

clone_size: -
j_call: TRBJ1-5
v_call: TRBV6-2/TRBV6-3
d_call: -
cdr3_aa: CASSRGQGLNQPQHF
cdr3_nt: TGTGCCAGCAGCCGGGGGCAGGGTCTAAATCAGCCCCAGCATTTT

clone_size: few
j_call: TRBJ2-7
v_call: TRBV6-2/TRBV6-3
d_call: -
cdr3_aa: CASNFGGYEQYF
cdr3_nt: TGTGCCAGCAATTTCGGGGGCTACGAGCAGTACTTC

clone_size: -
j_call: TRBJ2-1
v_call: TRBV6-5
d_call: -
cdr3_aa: CASSSIGGGPYNEQFF
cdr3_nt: TGTGCCAGCAGTTCCATTGGAGGGGGTCCCTACAATGAGCAGTTCTTC

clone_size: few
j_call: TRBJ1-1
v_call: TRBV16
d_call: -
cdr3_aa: CASSQLGVNTEAFF
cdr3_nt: TGTGCCAGCAGCCAACTTGGGGTGAACACTGAAGCTTTCTTT

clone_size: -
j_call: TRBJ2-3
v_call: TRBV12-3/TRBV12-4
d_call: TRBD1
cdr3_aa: CASSPRQGSTDTQYF
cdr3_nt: TGTGCCAGCAGTCCCAGACAGGGCTCCACAGATACGCAGTATTTT

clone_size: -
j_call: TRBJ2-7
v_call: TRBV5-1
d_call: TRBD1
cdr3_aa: CASSGWTGPAYEQYF
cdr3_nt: TGCGCCAGCAGCGGGTGGACAGGGCCTGCCTACGAGCAGTACTTC

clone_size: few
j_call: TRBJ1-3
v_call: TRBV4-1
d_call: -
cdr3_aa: CASSPNSGPGLWDTIYF
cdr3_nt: TGCGCCAGCAGCCCAAACTCAGGTCCTGGGTTGTGGGACACCATATATTTT

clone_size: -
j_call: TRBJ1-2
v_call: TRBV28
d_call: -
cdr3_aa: CASSLQGSSYGYTF
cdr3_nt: TGTGCCAGCAGTTTGCAGGGCTCCAGCTATGGCTACACCTTC

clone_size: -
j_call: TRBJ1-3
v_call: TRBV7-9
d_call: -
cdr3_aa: CASSLLVNTIYF
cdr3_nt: TGTGCCAGCAGCTTATTGGTTAACACCATATATTTT

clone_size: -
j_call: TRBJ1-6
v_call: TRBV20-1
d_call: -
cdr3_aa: CSARDIQDWDNSPLHF
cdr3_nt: TGCAGTGCTAGGGACATCCAGGACTGGGATAATTCACCCCTCCACTTT

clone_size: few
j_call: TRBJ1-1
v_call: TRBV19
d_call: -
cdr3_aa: CASMMGHTEAFF
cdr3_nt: TGTGCCAGTATGATGGGGCACACTGAAGCTTTCTTT

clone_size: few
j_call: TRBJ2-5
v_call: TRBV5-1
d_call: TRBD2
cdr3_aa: CASSLWVRGSETQYF
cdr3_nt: TGCGCCAGCAGCTTGTGGGTGCGGGGGTCTGAGACCCAGTACTTC

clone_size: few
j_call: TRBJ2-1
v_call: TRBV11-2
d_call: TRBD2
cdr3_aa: CASSRGGSGTSYNEQFF
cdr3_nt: TGTGCCAGCAGCCGAGGAGGTTCCGGGACTAGTTACAATGAGCAGTTCTTC

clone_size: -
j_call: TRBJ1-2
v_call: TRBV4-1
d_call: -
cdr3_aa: CASSQEAARGYTF
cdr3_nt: TGCGCCAGCAGCCAAGAGGCAGCACGGGGCTACACCTTC

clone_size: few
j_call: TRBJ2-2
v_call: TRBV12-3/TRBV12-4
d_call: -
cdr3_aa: CASSSLGHSGELFF
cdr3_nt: TGTGCCAGCAGTTCCTTGGGACACTCCGGGGAGCTGTTTTTT

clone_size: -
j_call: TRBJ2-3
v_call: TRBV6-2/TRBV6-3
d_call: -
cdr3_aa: CASYGTQGTDTQYF
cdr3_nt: TGTGCCAGCTACGGGACTCAGGGCACAGATACGCAGTATTTT

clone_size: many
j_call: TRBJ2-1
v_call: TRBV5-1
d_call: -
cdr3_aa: CASSAAVLTNNEQFF
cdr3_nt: TGCGCCAGTAGTGCGGCCGTCCTCACAAACAATGAGCAGTTCTTC

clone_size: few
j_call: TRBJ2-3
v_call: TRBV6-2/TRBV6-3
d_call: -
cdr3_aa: CASSRGGDTDTQYF
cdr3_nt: TGTGCCAGCTCGAGGGGGGGCGACACAGATACGCAGTATTTT

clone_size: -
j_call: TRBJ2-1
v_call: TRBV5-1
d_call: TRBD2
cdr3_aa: CASSLVGVRPRGDEQFF
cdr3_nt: TGCGCCAGCAGCTTGGTTGGGGTGCGTCCACGGGGGGATGAGCAGTTCTTC

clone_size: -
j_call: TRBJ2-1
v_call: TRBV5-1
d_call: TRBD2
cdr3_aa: CASSLGLAGAKEQFF
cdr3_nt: TGCGCCAGCAGCCTGGGACTAGCGGGGGCTAAGGAGCAGTTCTTC

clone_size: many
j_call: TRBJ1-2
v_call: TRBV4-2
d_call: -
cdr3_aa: CASSQEGGEYGYTF
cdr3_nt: TGTGCCAGCAGCCAAGAGGGGGGGGAATATGGCTACACCTTC

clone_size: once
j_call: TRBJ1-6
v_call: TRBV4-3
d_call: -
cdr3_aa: CASSQPGLNSPLHF
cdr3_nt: TGCGCCAGCAGCCAACCGGGACTTAATTCACCCCTCCACTTT

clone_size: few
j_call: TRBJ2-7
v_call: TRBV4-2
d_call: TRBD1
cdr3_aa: CASSHGQGSYEQYF
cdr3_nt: TGTGCCAGCAGCCATGGACAGGGGAGCTACGAGCAGTACTTC

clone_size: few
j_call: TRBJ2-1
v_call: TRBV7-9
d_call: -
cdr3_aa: CASSLESPHEQFF
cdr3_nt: TGTGCCAGCAGCTTAGAATCCCCCCATGAGCAGTTCTTC

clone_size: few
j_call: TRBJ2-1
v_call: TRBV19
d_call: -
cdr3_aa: CASSMVLLREQFF
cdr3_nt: TGTGCCAGTAGTATGGTACTCCTGCGTGAGCAGTTCTTC

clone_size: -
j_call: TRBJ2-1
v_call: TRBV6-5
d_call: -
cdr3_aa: CATTRLRGAREQFF
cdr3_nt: TGTGCCACCACTCGCTTACGAGGGGCACGGGAGCAGTTCTTC

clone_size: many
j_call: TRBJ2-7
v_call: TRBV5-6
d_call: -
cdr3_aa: CASSPTGREQYF
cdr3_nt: TGTGCCAGCAGCCCCACAGGGAGGGAGCAGTACTTC

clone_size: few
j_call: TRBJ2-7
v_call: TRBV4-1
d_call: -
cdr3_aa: CASSQLPGDYEQYF
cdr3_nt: TGCGCCAGCAGCCAACTCCCAGGGGACTACGAGCAGTACTTC

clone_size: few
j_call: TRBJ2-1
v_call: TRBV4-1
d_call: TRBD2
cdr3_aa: CASSPSGGGAYNEQFF
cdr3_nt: TGCGCCAGCAGCCCTAGCGGGGGGGGAGCGTACAATGAGCAGTTCTTC

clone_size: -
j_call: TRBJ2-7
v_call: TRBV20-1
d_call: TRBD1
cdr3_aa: CSARSRQGSSYEQYF
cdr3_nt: TGCAGTGCTAGGTCCCGACAGGGGTCCTCCTACGAGCAGTACTTC

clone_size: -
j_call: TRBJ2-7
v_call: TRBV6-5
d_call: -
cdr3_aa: CASRAGDYEQYF
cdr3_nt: TGTGCCAGCCGAGCAGGGGACTACGAGCAGTACTTC

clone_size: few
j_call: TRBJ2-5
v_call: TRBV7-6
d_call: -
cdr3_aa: CASSGDGYGETQYF
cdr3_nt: TGTGCCAGCAGCGGAGACGGGTATGGAGAGACCCAGTACTTC

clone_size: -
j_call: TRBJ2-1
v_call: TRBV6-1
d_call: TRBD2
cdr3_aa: CASSGGVYGRSYNEQFF
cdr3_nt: TGTGCCAGCAGTGGGGGGGTGTACGGGAGGTCCTACAATGAGCAGTTCTTC

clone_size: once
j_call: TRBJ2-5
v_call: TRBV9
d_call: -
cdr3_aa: CASSLYEATAETQYF
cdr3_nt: TGTGCCAGCAGCCTTTACGAAGCTACGGCGGAGACCCAGTACTTC

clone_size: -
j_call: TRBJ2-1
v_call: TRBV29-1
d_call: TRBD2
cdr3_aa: CSVDGGSSYNEQFF
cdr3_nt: TGCAGCGTTGACGGGGGGAGCTCCTACAATGAGCAGTTCTTC

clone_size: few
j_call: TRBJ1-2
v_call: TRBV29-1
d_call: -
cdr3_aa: CSVEYIYGYTF
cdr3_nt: TGCAGCGTTGAGTACATCTATGGCTACACCTTC

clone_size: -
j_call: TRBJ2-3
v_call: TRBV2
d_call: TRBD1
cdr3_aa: CASIGTERSFTDTQYF
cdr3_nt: TGTGCCAGCATCGGGACAGAGCGATCCTTCACAGATACGCAGTATTTT

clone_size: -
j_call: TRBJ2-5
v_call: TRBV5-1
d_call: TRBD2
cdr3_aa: CASSDRLAGVTQETQYF
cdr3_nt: TGCGCCAGCAGCGACCGACTAGCGGGGGTAACTCAAGAGACCCAGTACTTC

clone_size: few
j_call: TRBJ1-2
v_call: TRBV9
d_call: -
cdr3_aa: CASSPETGSNYGYTF
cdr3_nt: TGTGCCAGCAGCCCCGAGACAGGTTCTAACTATGGCTACACCTTC

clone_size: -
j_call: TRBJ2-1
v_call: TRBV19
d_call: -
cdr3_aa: CASSSLSYNEQFF
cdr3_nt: TGTGCCAGTAGTAGTCTCAGTTACAATGAGCAGTTCTTC

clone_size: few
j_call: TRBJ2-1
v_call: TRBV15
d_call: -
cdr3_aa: CATSRERGNNEQFF
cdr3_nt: TGTGCCACCAGCAGAGAAAGAGGGAACAATGAGCAGTTCTTC

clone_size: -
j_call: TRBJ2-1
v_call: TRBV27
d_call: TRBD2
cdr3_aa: CALRSGGVNNEQFF
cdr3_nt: TGTGCCCTCAGGAGCGGGGGGGTCAACAATGAGCAGTTCTTC

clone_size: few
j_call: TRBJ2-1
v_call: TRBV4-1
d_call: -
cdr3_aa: CASSQDPYNEQFF
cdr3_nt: TGCGCCAGCAGCCAAGATCCGTACAATGAGCAGTTCTTC

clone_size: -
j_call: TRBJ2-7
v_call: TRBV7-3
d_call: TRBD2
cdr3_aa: CASSLGLAGDYEQYF
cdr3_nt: TGTGCCAGCAGCTTAGGACTAGCGGGGGATTACGAGCAGTACTTC

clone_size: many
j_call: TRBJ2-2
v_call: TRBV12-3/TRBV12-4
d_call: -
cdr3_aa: CASDFGGAYTGELFF
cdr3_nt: TGTGCCAGCGATTTCGGGGGCGCGTACACCGGGGAGCTGTTTTTT

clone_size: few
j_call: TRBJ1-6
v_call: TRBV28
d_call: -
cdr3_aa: CASLVRRGSGSPLHF
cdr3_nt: TGTGCCAGTTTGGTTAGGAGGGGGTCGGGTTCACCCCTCCACTTT